This passage covers 29 T cell receptor beta chains from one sample sequenced in a study of T cells in Graves' hyperthyroidism and ophthalmopathy (dated by TCRdb to the late 2010s). Library preparation employed multiplex PCR. Instrument on record: Illumina HiSeq 2000. TCR beta CDR3 regions were amplified from RNA transcripts. The TCR CDR3 was subjected to a first round of RT-PCR using the HTBI primer set and the Qiagen OneStep RT-PCR kit. The public reads were reprocessed in TCRdb via fastp at Q25 and MiXCR, keeping in-frame beta chains. Here each entry gathers all rows of one CDR3 protein and keeps the most common genes and DNA. A total of a few hundred thousand distinct CDR3 sequences appear in this sample, about half of them only once. Jointly, the top ten make up nearly 8.5% of the sample. What was sequenced was peripheral blood or thyroid tissue (not recorded which). Receptor source: a woman between 18 and 29 years old with Graves' hyperthyroidism. Donor details come from another sample of the same person, matched by shared clones.

This clonotype was observed at least ten times. V gene TRBV4-1 combines with J gene TRBJ1-1; D ambiguous. V lost 0 bases, J lost 3 bases, and 8 bases lay in between. The CDR3 loop spans 14 amino acids. Germline lookup yields CDR1 MGHRA and CDR2 YSYEKL. The CDR3 region has the DNA TGCGCCAGCAGCCAAGAAACACGTTACACTGAAGCTTTCTTT. It yields the protein CASSQETRYTEAFF.

This clonotype appeared a few times. This may be a read error: a much more frequent sequence differs by one nucleotide. The J gene is TRBJ1-2, the V gene TRBV10-3; D unclear. V dropped 4 bases and J dropped 9 bases, with 12 bases sitting between them. The CDR3 has 12 amino acids. The germline CDR1 and CDR2 sequences are ENHRY and SYGVKD. The CDR3 is CAISVGSRSYTF. Here the CDR3 DNA reads TGTGCCATCAGTGTAGGCAGCCGCAGCTACACCTTC.

As concerns this clonotype: A much larger clone lies one base from this, so it may be a read error. DNA of the CDR3: TGTGCCGCCTCGGACGGAGGATATAATTCACCCCTCCACTTT. Translating gives CAASDGGYNSPLHF. The chain joins TRBV9 to TRBJ1-6, with D hard to call. Trimming took off 10 bases at V and 4 bases at J, with 15 bases between the two ends. This CDR3 contains 14 residues. Germline V CDR1 and CDR2: SGDLS, YYNGEE.

This chain uses TRBV24-1 with TRBJ2-5; 7 bases fit TRBD1. The CDR3 consists of 15 residues. V lost 3 bases, J lost 5 bases, and 8 bases stayed unmatched. Germline assignment: CDR1 KGHDR and CDR2 SFDVKD. CDR3 residues: CATSDKYRGGETQYF. CDR3 coding DNA: TGTGCCACCAGTGATAAGTACAGGGGCGGGGAGACCCAGTACTTC.

This clonotype was seen at least ten times. The junction does not match germline at one end; this may be a read error. The chain has TRBV2 and TRBJ1-3; a possible D gene is TRBD1 (6 bases). The V gene's germline CDR1 is SNHLY and CDR2 FYNNEI. The CDR3 has 15 residues. The CDR3 region has the DNA TGTGCCAGCAGAGAAGGGACAACTTCAGGAAACACCATATATTTT. Amino acid sequence: CASREGTTSGNTIYF.

The gene calls are TRBV6-4 and TRBJ1-2; D might be TRBD1 (6 bases). CDR1 is MRHNA, CDR2 SNTAGT, per germline. V was cut by 5 bases and J by 5 bases, with 9 bases left in between. This CDR3 has 12 residues. CDR3 bases: TGTGCCAGCAGTCGACAGGAGTATGGCTACACCTTC. Protein sequence: CASSRQEYGYTF.

A note on this clonotype: A much larger clone sits a single nucleotide away, making a read error possible. This sequence joins TRBV20-1 and TRBJ2-7, with 7 bases fitting TRBD2. Germline assignment: CDR1 DFQATT and CDR2 SNEGSKA (reference sequence). V shed 3 bases and J 4 bases; nucleotides not matched to a gene: 0. The CDR3 is 11 amino acids. CDR3 region: CSASGRYEQYF. DNA for the CDR3: TGCAGTGCTAGCGGGAGGTACGAGCAGTACTTC.

V is TRBV29-1 and J is TRBJ1-1; 8 bases agree with TRBD1. CDR1 is SQVTM and CDR2 is ANQGSEA in the germline V gene. The CDR3 contains 11 residues. The CDR3 sequence: CRPDRDTEAFF. The CDR3 DNA reads TGCAGGCCGGACAGGGACACTGAAGCTTTCTTT.

This rearrangement joins TRBV14 to TRBJ1-5, with 7 bases lining up with TRBD1. The length of the CDR3 is 16 residues. Per germline, CDR1 SGHDN and CDR2 FVKESK. V trimming: 7 bases; J trimming: 2 bases; junction bases outside the gene matches: 11. The CDR3 loop is CASTPYRGTGNQPQHF. In nucleotides, the CDR3 is TGTGCCAGCACCCCCTACAGGGGAACGGGCAATCAGCCCCAGCATTTT.

The DNA for the CDR3 is TGTGCCAGTTACGGACTAGCGGGGCCGAATTCCTACGAGCAGTACTTC. This translates into CASYGLAGPNSYEQYF. The chain is built from TRBV10-3 and TRBJ2-7; 12 bases line up with TRBD2. In germline, CDR1 is ENHRY, CDR2 SYGVKD. The CDR3 covers 16 residues. Trimming took 10 bases from V and 1 from J; bases not matched to a gene: 11.

The chain recombines TRBV27 with TRBJ1-4; D is ambiguous. This CDR3 spans 13 amino acids. V lost 6 bases and J 11 bases, leaving 16 bases between the germline ends. CDR1 and CDR2 from the germline V gene are MNHEY and SMNVEV (reference sequence). CDR3 protein: CASRDEEGRKLFF. CDR3 nucleotide sequence: TGTGCCAGCAGAGATGAAGAGGGTCGGAAACTGTTTTTT.

Regarding this clonotype: This CDR3 is missing its conserved last phenylalanine or tryptophan, likely due to a read error. The DNA is left out, because the CDR3 cannot be placed on it with certainty; the CDR3 is given as TCRdb lists it. The chain recombines TRBV7-2 with TRBJ1-3; the D call TRBD1 from the table was never checked on the DNA. The germline gives CDR1 SGHTA, CDR2 FQGNSA. The CDR3 is 8 residues long, ends included. The CDR3: CASSLGHV.

The rearrangement joins TRBV14 to TRBJ1-1, with a tentative D call TRBD1 (5 bases). The V gene lost 6 bases and the J gene lost 1 base, with 12 bases spanning the gap. The germline CDR1 and CDR2 sequences are SGHDN and FVKESK. This CDR3 has 14 residues. DNA of the CDR3: TGTGCCAGCAGACCCGGGGCGGCGAACACTGAAGCTTTCTTT. As protein: CASRPGAANTEAFF.

Ten or more counts support this clonotype. V usage is TRBV7-2 and J usage is TRBJ2-7; D unclear. Germline V gene data show CDR1 as SGHTA and CDR2 as FQGNSA. Trimming removed 1 base from V and 1 base from J, with 8 bases in between. This CDR3 comprises 14 residues. The CDR3 spells CASSLGRQSYEQYF. CDR3 sequence (DNA): TGTGCCAGCAGCTTAGGACGACAATCCTACGAGCAGTACTTC.

This rearrangement joins TRBV2 to TRBJ2-7, with TRBD2 matching 13 bases. With 6 bases clipped from V and 4 bases from J, the junction kept 6 bases outside the gene matches. The CDR3 loop spans 15 amino acids. Germline values: CDR1 SNHLY, CDR2 FYNNEI. The CDR3 protein is CASRSGTSGMYEQYF. In nucleotides, the CDR3 is TGTGCCAGCAGGTCCGGGACTAGCGGGATGTACGAGCAGTACTTC.

The CDR3 spells CASSAPGRYGYTF. In DNA form, the CDR3 reads TGTGCCAGCAGCGCGCCGGGACGCTATGGCTACACCTTC. J is TRBJ1-2 and V is TRBV7-9, with D perhaps TRBD1 (5 bases). Between the trimmed V and J ends, which lost 5 bases and 4 bases, there was a span of 11 bases. There are 13 residues in the CDR3. The V gene's germline CDR1 is SEHNR and CDR2 FQNEAQ (reference sequence).

This clonotype was seen just once. The chain combines TRBV19 with TRBJ1-4, with 7 bases fitting TRBD1. In germline, CDR1 is LNHDA, CDR2 SQIVND (reference sequence). The CDR3 contains 14 residues. V shed 3 bases and J 3 bases; nucleotides not matched to a gene: 1. CDR3 sequence (DNA): TGTGCCAGTAGTATGGGACAGTCTAATGAAAAACTGTTTTTT. Amino acid sequence: CASSMGQSNEKLFF.

A few counts support this clonotype. J is TRBJ1-3 and V is TRBV2, with a possible D match to TRBD1 (5 bases). V dropped 1 base and J dropped 4 bases, with 14 bases sitting between them. The CDR3 extends over 16 amino acids. Germline V CDR1 and CDR2: SNHLY, FYNNEI. The CDR3 sequence is CASSEDLGRGGNTIYF. CDR3 sequence (DNA): TGTGCCAGCAGTGAAGATTTGGGGCGAGGAGGAAACACCATATATTTT.

The rearrangement links TRBV13 to TRBJ2-5; 11 positions match TRBD1. Germline trimming cut 6 bases from V and 4 bases from J; bases unmatched to any gene: 7. The germline CDR1 and CDR2 sequences are PRHDT and FYEKMQ (reference sequence). This CDR3 region has 15 residues. The CDR3 nucleotides are TGTGCCAGCAGTGTCGAGGGACAGGGGGGAGAGACCCAGTACTTC. Its protein product is CASSVEGQGGETQYF.

V gene TRBV11-2 combines with J gene TRBJ1-2; a weak D match, TRBD1 (6 bases). Germline V lookup: CDR1 SGHAT, CDR2 FQNNGV. Trimming shortened V by 0 bases and J by 2 bases, and 10 bases separated the two germline ends. The length of the CDR3 is 15 residues. DNA of the CDR3: TGTGCCAGCAGCTTAGACCTGGACAGAAACTATGGCTACACCTTC. As protein: CASSLDLDRNYGYTF.

DNA of the CDR3: TGTGCCACCAGCAGCTTAGCGTGGGATGGCTACACCTTC. Amino acid sequence: CATSSLAWDGYTF. The rearrangement joins TRBV15 to TRBJ1-2, with D hard to call. The CDR3 runs to 13 residues. V lost 3 bases and J 6 bases, leaving 11 bases between the germline ends. CDR1 and CDR2 (germline): LNHNV, YYDKDF (reference sequence).

The sample holds a few counts of this clonotype. V gene TRBV2 combines with J gene TRBJ1-4; D is perhaps TRBD1 (5 bases). V was trimmed by 5 bases and J by 0 bases, leaving 10 bases between them. CDR1 and CDR2 (germline): SNHLY, FYNNEI. The CDR3 is 15 amino acids. The CDR3 bases are TGTGCCAGCAGTTTCACAGGCTCAACTAATGAAAAACTGTTTTTT. This translates into CASSFTGSTNEKLFF.

At least ten counts were recorded for this clonotype. V gene TRBV2 combines with J gene TRBJ1-4; the D gene is possibly TRBD1 (5 bases). Trimming removed 3 bases at V and 0 bases at J, with 11 bases between. The CDR3 is 16 residues long. Germline CDR1 is SNHLY and CDR2 is FYNNEI. Written as DNA, the CDR3 is TGTGCCAGCAGTGACTCCGACAGTGCAACTAATGAAAAACTGTTTTTT. Protein product: CASSDSDSATNEKLFF.

This clonotype has just a few counts. The CDR3 loop is CASSLDAVTEAFF. The DNA of the CDR3 is TGTGCCAGCAGCTTGGATGCTGTCACTGAAGCTTTCTTT. The V gene is TRBV5-4, the J gene TRBJ1-1; D is unresolved. The V end lost 0 bases, the J end lost 4 bases, and 7 bases lay between the germline ends. The CDR3 consists of 13 residues. The V gene's germline CDR1 is SGHNT and CDR2 YYREEE (reference sequence).

The V gene is TRBV20-1, the J gene TRBJ2-7; the match to TRBD2 covers 8 bases. Trimming removed 8 bases from V and 3 bases from J; junction bases left unmatched: 12. The V gene's germline CDR1 is DFQATT and CDR2 SNEGSKA (reference sequence). The CDR3 is 14 amino acids. The DNA of the CDR3 is TGCAGTCTCAAGGGGCTTAGCGGGAACTACGAGCAGTACTTC. Amino acids: CSLKGLSGNYEQYF.

J is TRBJ2-2 and V is TRBV5-1; TRBD1 aligns across 7 bases. CDR1 is SGHRS and CDR2 is YFSETQ in the germline V gene. This CDR3 has 15 amino acids. Unmatched junction bases numbered 9, after V lost 5 bases and J lost 5 bases. The CDR3 region is CASSSTGVLTGELFF. The CDR3 DNA reads TGCGCCAGCAGTTCAACAGGGGTGTTGACCGGGGAGCTGTTTTTT.

This chain uses TRBV11-1 with TRBJ1-2, with 10 bases lining up with TRBD1. The length of the CDR3 is 15 residues. V trimming: 6 bases; J trimming: 8 bases; junction bases outside the gene matches: 12. Germline CDR1 SGHAT, CDR2 FQDESV (reference sequence). The CDR3 DNA reads as TGTGCCAGCAGTTCCATGGACAGGGGGATTGGGGGCTACACCTTC. This sequence encodes CASSSMDRGIGGYTF.

Details on this clonotype: In this CDR3 the conserved last residue, phenylalanine or tryptophan, is missing, so a read error is likely. The DNA is left out, because the CDR3 cannot be placed on it with certainty; the CDR3 is given as TCRdb lists it. The chain is built from TRBV7-2 and TRBJ1-2. The CDR3 length is 11 residues, termini included. Germline-derived CDR1 and CDR2 are SGHTA and FQGNSA. The CDR3 spells CASSLAGGLAG.

The table lists this clonotype with a few counts. The chain combines TRBV7-9 with TRBJ2-5; no firm D call. The DNA end favors TRBJ2-1, so the J call may be wrong. This CDR3 comprises 15 residues. CDR1 is SEHNR and CDR2 is FQNEAQ in the germline V gene (reference sequence). The CDR3 loop is CASSLARPSYNEQFF. In nucleotides, the CDR3 is TGTGCCAGCAGCTTAGCAAGGCCTTCCTACAATGAGCAGTTCTTC.